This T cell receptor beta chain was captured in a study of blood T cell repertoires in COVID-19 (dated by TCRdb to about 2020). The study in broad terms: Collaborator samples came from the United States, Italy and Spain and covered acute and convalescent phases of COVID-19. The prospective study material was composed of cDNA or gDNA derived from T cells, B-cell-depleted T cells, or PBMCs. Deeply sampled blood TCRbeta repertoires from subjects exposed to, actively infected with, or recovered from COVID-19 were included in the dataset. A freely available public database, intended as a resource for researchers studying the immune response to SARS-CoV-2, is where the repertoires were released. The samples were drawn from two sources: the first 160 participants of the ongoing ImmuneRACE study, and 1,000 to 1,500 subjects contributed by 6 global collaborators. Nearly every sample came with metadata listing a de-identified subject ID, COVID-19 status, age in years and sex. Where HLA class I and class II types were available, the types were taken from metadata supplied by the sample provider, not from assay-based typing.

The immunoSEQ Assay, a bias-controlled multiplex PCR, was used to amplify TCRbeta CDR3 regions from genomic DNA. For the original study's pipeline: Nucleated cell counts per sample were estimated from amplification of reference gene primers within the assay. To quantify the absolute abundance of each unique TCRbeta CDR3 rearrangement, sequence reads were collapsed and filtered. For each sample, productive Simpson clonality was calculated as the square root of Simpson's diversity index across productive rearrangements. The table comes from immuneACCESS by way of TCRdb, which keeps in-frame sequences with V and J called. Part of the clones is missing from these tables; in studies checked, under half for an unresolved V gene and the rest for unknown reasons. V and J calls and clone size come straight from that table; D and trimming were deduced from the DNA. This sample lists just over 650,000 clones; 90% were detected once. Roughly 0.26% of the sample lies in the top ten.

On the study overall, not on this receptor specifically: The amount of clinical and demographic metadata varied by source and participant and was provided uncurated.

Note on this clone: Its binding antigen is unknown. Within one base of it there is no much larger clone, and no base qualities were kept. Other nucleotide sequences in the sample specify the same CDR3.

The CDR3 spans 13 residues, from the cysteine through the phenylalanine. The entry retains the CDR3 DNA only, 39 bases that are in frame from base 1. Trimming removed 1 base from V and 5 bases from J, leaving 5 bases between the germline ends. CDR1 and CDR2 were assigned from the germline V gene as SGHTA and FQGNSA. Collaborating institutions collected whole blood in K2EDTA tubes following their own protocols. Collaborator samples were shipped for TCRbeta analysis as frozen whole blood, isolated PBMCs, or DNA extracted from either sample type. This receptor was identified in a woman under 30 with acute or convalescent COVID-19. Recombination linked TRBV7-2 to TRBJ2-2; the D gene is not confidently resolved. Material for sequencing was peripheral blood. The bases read TGTGCCAGCAGCTTAGGAGGTACCGGGGAGCTGTTTTTT. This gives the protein CASSLGGTGELFF.